A selection of T cell receptor beta chains follows, all from one sample in a study of control samples from healthy donors and cancer patients. Libraries were prepared by immunoSEQ multiplex PCR; TCRdb keeps only in-frame clonotypes and omits some of them. This sample has roughly 160,000 clones, with roughly 94% found just once. The sequenced material came from PBMCs. Every receptor here comes from a man between 60 and 70 years old with colorectal cancer. CDR3s include the opening cysteine and the closing phenylalanine or tryptophan. The D gene is left open where the match is weak. Some rows have no size entry. The others give once, few or many, or a class for an expanded clone.

TRBJ2-3 | TRBV24-1 | TRBD2 | NA | TGTGCCACCAGTGCTCCCTCGTGGGACGGGGGGGCCGCAGATACGCAGTATTTT | CATSAPSWDGGAADTQYF
TRBJ1-5 | TRBV19 | NA | NA | TGTGCCAGTAGTATATTGGGTGAGGGGAAGGGCAATCAGCCCCAGCATTTT | CASSILGEGKGNQPQHF
TRBJ2-6 | TRBV5-1 | NA | NA | TGCGCCAGCAGCTTGGACGGAAGCTCTGGGGCCAACGTCCTGACTTTC | CASSLDGSSGANVLTF
TRBJ1-5 | TRBV7-2 | NA | once | TGTGCCAGCAGCTTGAGGCAGCCAAATCAGCCCCAGCATTTT | CASSLRQPNQPQHF
TRBJ2-6 | TRBV5-1 | NA | NA | TGCGCCAGCACACAGGGATCTGGGGCCAACGTCCTGACTTTC | CASTQGSGANVLTF
TRBJ1-1 | TRBV30 | NA | NA | TGTGCCTGGAGTGTACAGAGATCGTCAAGGGGAAAAACTGAAGCTTTCTTT | CAWSVQRSSRGKTEAFF
TRBJ1-1 | TRBV19 | TRBD1 | NA | TGTGCCAGTAGTATCGTAGGTGGGGGGACAGGGACTGAAGCTTTCTTT | CASSIVGGGTGTEAFF
TRBJ2-7 | TRBV5-1 | NA | NA | TGCGCCAGCAGCCCGAGTGGTTACGAGCAGTACTTC | CASSPSGYEQYF
TRBJ1-3 | TRBV7-2 | NA | once | TGTGCCAGCAGCTCAGGGATTTACTCTGGAAACACCATATATTTT | CASSSGIYSGNTIYF
TRBJ2-2 | TRBV29-1 | NA | NA | TGCAGCGTTGGAGGACGGGACTACACCGGGGAGCTGTTTTTT | CSVGGRDYTGELFF
TRBJ1-1 | TRBV11-2 | TRBD1 | NA | TGTGCCAGCAGCTTCTCAGGGGGCCTGAACACTGAAGCTTTCTTT | CASSFSGGLNTEAFF
TRBJ2-7 | TRBV5-1 | TRBD2 | once | TGCGCCAGCAGCTTGTCCGGGGAGGGGAGCGGCGAGCAGTACTTC | CASSLSGEGSGEQYF
TRBJ2-2 | TRBV5-1 | TRBD1 | NA | TGCGCCAGCAGTTTGGGACAGGTGAACACCGGGGAGCTGTTTTTT | CASSLGQVNTGELFF
TRBJ1-2 | TRBV12-3/TRBV12-4 | TRBD1 | NA | TGTGCCAGCAGTCCAGACAGGGGGAGGGGCTACACCTTC | CASSPDRGRGYTF
TRBJ2-2 | TRBV5-1 | NA | NA | TGCGCCAGCAGTTCAGGGAACACCGGGGAGCTGTTTTTT | CASSSGNTGELFF
TRBJ1-4 | TRBV30 | NA | NA | TGTGCCTGTAGGTCAGGGAGACTTGAAAAACTGTTTTTT | CACRSGRLEKLFF
TRBJ1-5 | TRBV7-2 | NA | NA | TGTGCCAGCAGCTTAGTAACGGGGAGCAATCAGCCCCAGCATTTT | CASSLVTGSNQPQHF
TRBJ1-6 | TRBV2 | NA | NA | TGTGCCAGCCGGGGACGGGTATCCCGGAATTCACCCCTCCACTTT | CASRGRVSRNSPLHF
TRBJ2-5 | TRBV9 | NA | NA | TGTGCCAGCAGCGGAGGAGGGGCAGAGACCCAGTACTTC | CASSGGGAETQYF
TRBJ2-3 | TRBV10-2 | TRBD2 | NA | TGCGCCAGCAGTGAAGGACTAGCAGGCACAGATACGCAGTATTTT | CASSEGLAGTDTQYF
TRBJ2-3 | TRBV15 | TRBD1 | NA | TGTGCCACCAGCAGAGATGGAACCGTAGCAGGGGGAACAGATACGCAGTATTTT | CATSRDGTVAGGTDTQYF
TRBJ1-1 | TRBV28 | NA | NA | TGTGCCAGCAGTTTAGCGTCAGACATGAACACTGAAGCTTTCTTT | CASSLASDMNTEAFF
TRBJ2-7 | TRBV6-5 | TRBD1 | NA | TGTGCCAGCACCCGGGGACAGCTCGCCGGCGAGCAGTACTTC | CASTRGQLAGEQYF
TRBJ1-2 | TRBV7-2 | TRBD1 | NA | TGTGCCAGCAGCTCACAGGGGAACGGCTACACCTTC | CASSSQGNGYTF
TRBJ2-5 | TRBV9 | NA | NA | TGTGCCAGCAGCCCGGGCCAAAAGAGGGTCGAAGAGACCCAGTACTTC | CASSPGQKRVEETQYF
TRBJ2-5 | TRBV25-1 | TRBD1 | NA | TGTGCCAGCAGCGCCCCGGACAGGGAAGAGACCCAGTACTTC | CASSAPDREETQYF
TRBJ1-1 | TRBV27 | NA | NA | TGTGCCAGCAAAGGGATGAGTGGGACTGAAGCTTTCTTT | CASKGMSGTEAFF